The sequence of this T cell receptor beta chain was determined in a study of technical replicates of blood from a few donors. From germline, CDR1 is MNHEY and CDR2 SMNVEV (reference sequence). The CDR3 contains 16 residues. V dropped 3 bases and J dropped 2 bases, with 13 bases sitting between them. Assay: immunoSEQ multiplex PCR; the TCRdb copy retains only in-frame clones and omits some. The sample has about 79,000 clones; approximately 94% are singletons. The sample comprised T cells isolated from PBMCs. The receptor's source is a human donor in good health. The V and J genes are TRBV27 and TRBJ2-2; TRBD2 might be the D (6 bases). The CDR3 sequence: CASSFRGGTNTGELFF. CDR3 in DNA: TGTGCCAGCAGTTTTCGGGGCGGGACTAACACCGGGGAGCTGTTTTTT.